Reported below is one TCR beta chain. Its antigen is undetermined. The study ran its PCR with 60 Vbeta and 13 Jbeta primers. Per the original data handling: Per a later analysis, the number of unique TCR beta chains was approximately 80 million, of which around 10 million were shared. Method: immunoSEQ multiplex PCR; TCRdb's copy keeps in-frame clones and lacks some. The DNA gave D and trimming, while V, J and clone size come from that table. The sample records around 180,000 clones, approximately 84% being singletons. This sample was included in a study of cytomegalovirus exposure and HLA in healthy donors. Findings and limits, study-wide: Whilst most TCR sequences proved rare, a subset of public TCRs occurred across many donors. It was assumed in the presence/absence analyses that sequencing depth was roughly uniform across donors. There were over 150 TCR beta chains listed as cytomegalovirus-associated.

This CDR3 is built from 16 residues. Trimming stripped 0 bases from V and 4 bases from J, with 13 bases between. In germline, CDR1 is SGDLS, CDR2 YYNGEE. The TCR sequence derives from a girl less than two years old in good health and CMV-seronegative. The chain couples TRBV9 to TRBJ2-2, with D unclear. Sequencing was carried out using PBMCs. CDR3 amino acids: CASSVGGRVGTGELFF. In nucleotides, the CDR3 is TGTGCCAGCAGCGTAGGAGGCCGGGTGGGCACCGGGGAGCTGTTTTTT. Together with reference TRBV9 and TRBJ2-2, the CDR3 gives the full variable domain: DSGVTQTPKHLITATGQRVTLRCSPRSGDLSVYWYQQSLDQGLQFLIQYYNGEERAKGNILERFSAQQFPDLHSELNLSSLELGDSALYFCASSVGGRVGTGELFFGEGSRLTVL.